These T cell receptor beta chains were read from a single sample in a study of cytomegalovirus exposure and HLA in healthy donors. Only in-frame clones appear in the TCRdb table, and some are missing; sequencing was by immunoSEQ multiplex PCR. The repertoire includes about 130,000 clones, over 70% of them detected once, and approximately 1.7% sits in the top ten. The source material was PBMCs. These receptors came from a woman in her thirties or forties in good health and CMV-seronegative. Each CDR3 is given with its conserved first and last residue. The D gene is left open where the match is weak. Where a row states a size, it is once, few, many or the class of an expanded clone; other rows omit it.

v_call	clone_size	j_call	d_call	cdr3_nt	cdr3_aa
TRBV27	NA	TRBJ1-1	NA	TGTGCCAGCAGTTTAGAGGGTTCATCGGTGGCTTTCTTT	CASSLEGSSVAFF
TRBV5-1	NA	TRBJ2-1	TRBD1	TGCGCCAGCAGCCGGGACAGGGGAGGAGCGCGGTTCTTC	CASSRDRGGARFF
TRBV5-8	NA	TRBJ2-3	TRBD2	TGTGCCAGCAGCCTCCTAGCGGGGGGCGCAGATACGCAGTATTTT	CASSLLAGGADTQYF
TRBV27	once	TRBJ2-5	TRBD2	TGTGCCAGCAGACTAGCGGGGGGCCAAGAGACCCAGTACTTC	CASRLAGGQETQYF
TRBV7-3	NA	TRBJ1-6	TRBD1	TGTGCCAGCAGCTTAATAGGAGGGGGCGGTTCACCCCTCCACTTT	CASSLIGGGGSPLHF
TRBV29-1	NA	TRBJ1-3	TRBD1	TGCAGCGTTGCACACTCAGGGGGGAACTCTGGAAACACCATATATTTT	CSVAHSGGNSGNTIYF
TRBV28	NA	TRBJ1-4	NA	TGTGCCAGCAGTAGTGGGGGAGGGGGGACCGAAAAACTGTTTTTT	CASSSGGGGTEKLFF
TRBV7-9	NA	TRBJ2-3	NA	TGTGCCAGCAGCTTCTCCGGTATGGAGACAGATACGCAGTATTTT	CASSFSGMETDTQYF
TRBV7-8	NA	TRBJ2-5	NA	TGTGCCAGCAGACTCGGACAGAACCAAGAGACCCAGTACTTC	CASRLGQNQETQYF
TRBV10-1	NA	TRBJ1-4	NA	TGCGCCAGCACTCAACGGGGGGCTAATGAAAAACTGTTTTTT	CASTQRGANEKLFF
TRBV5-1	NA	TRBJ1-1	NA	TGCGCCAGCAGCTTCGGGAACACTGAAGCTTTCTTT	CASSFGNTEAFF
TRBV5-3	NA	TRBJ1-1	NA	TGTGCCAGATTTAGGACACTCTTGAACACTGAAGCTTTCTTT	CARFRTLLNTEAFF
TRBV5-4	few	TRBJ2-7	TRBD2	TGTGCCAGCAGCCGAGGGACTAGCGGGATCGTCGGGTCCTACGAGCAGTACTTC	CASSRGTSGIVGSYEQYF
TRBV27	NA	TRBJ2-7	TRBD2	TGTGCCAGCAGTCTGGGGACTAGCGGAGGAACCTCCCACGAGCAGTACTTC	CASSLGTSGGTSHEQYF
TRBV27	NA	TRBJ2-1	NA	TGTGCCACCTCCTGGGGTAGCGGCTACAATGAGCAGTTCTTC	CATSWGSGYNEQFF
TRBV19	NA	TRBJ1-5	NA	TGTGCCAGTAGTATAAAGAGTGGCAATCAGCCCCAGCATTTT	CASSIKSGNQPQHF
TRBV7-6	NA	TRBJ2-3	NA	TGTGCCAGCAGCTTAGGTGGCCAAAGCACAGATACGCAGTATTTT	CASSLGGQSTDTQYF
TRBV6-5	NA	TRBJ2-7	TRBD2	TGTGCCAGCAGTTCCGGACTAGTCCCAACCTACGAGCAGTACTTC	CASSSGLVPTYEQYF
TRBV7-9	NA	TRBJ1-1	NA	TGTGCCAGCAGCTTAGACTCGTACACTGAAGCTTTCTTT	CASSLDSYTEAFF
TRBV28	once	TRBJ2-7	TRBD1	TGTGCCAGCAGTTTAACAGGGACAGGGAGAATTCTTGACCAGTACTTC	CASSLTGTGRILDQYF
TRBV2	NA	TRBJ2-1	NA	TGTGCCAGCAGTTCCCTGGGGGGTGACTACAATGAGCAGTTCTTC	CASSSLGGDYNEQFF
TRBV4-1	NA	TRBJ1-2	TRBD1	TGCGCCAGCAGCCAAGATTCCGACAGGGGAAGCTACACCTTC	CASSQDSDRGSYTF
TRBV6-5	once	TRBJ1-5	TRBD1	TGTGCCAGCAGGCCGACAGGGGAGGTGGGTCAGCCCCAGCATTTT	CASRPTGEVGQPQHF
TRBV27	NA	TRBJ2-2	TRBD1	TGTGCCAGCAGTCACGGACAGGGGGTCGGGGAGCTGTTTTTT	CASSHGQGVGELFF
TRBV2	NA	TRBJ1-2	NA	TGTGCCAGCATTCCGGGACTAGGGTCCCTTCAACGAGGCTACACCTTC	CASIPGLGSLQRGYTF
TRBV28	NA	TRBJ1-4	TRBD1	TGTGCCAGCAGGGGTAGGGGGCTACCTAATGAAAAACTGTTTTTT	CASRGRGLPNEKLFF
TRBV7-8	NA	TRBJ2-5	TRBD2	TGTGCCAGCAGCGCGGGACTAGCGGGGGCAGAGACCCAGTACTTC	CASSAGLAGAETQYF
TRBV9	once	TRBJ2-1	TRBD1	TGTGCCAGCTCTCTGACCGCGGGACAGGTCAACAATGAGCAGTTCTTC	CASSLTAGQVNNEQFF